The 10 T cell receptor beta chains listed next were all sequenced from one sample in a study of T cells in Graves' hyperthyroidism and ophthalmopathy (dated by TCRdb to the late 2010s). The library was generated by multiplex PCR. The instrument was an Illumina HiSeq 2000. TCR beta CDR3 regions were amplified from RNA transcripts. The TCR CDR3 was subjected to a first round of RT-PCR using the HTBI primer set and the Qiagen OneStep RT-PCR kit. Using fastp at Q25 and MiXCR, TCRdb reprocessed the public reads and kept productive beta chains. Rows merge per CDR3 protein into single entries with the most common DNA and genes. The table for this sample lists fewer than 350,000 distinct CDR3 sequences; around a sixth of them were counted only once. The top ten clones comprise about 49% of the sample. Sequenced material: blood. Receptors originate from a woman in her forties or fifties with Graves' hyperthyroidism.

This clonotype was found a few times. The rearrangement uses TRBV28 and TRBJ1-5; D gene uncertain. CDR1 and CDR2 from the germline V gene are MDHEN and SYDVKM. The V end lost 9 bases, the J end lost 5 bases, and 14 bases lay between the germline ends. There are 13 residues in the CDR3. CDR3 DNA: TGTGCCAGTAAGACGGCCTCCCATCAGCCCCAGCATTTT. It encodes CASKTASHQPQHF.

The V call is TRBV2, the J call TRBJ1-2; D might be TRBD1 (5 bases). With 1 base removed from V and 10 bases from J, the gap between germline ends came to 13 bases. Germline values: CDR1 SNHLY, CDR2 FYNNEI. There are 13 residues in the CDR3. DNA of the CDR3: TGTGCCAGCAGTGAAGGGGTAGGGGCGGCCTACACCTTC. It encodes CASSEGVGAAYTF.

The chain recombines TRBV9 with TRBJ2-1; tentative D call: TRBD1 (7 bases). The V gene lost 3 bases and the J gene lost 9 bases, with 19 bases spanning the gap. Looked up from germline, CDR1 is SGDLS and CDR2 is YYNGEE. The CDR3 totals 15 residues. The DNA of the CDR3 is TGTGCCAGCAGCGCTGGGACAGCCCAAGCGGGTGAGCAGTTCTTC. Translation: CASSAGTAQAGEQFF. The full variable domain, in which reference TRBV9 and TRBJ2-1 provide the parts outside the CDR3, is DSGVTQTPKHLITATGQRVTLRCSPRSGDLSVYWYQQSLDQGLQFLIQYYNGEERAKGNILERFSAQQFPDLHSELNLSSLELGDSALYFCASSAGTAQAGEQFFGPGTRLTVL.

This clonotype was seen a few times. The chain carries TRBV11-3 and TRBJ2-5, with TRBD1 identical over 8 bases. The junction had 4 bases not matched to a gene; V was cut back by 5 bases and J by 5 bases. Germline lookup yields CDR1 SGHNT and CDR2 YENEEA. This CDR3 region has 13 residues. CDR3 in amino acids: CASSAGGAETQYF. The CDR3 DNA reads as TGTGCCAGCAGCGCAGGGGGCGCGGAGACCCAGTACTTC.

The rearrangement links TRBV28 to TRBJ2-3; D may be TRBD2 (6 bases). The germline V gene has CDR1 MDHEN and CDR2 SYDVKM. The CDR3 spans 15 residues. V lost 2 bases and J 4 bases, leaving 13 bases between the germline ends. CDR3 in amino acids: CASSLPSGEADTQYF. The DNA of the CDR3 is TGTGCCAGCAGTTTACCTTCCGGGGAGGCAGATACGCAGTATTTT.

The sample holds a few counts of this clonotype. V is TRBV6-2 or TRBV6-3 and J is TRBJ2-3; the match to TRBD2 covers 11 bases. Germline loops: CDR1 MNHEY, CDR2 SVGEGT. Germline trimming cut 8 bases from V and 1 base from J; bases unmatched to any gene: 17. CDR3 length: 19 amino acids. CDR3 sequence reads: CASGILAGALSSGTDTQYF. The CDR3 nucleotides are TGTGCCAGCGGGATACTAGCGGGGGCACTCAGCTCCGGCACAGATACGCAGTATTTT.

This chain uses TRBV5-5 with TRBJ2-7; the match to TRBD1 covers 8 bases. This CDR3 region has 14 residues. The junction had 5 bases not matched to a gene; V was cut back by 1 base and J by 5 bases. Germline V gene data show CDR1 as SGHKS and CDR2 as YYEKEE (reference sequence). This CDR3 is CASSLHGQGDEQYF. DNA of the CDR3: TGTGCCAGCAGCTTGCATGGACAGGGCGACGAGCAGTACTTC.

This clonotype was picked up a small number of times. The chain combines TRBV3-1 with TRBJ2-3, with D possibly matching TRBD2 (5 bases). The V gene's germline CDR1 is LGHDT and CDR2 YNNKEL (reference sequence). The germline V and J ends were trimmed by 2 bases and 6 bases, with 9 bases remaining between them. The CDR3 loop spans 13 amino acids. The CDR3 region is CASSQNPGDTQYF. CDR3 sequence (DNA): TGTGCCAGCAGCCAAAACCCGGGGGATACGCAGTATTTT.

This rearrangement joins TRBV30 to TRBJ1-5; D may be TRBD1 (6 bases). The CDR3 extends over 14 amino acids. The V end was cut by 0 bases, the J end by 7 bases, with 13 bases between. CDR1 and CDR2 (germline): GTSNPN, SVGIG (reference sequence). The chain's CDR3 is CAWSVQGGRQPQHF. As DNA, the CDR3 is TGTGCCTGGAGTGTACAAGGGGGAAGACAGCCCCAGCATTTT.

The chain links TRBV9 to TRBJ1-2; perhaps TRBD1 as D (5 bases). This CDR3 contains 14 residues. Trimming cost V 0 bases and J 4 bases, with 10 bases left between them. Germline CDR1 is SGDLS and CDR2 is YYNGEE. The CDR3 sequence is CASSVDRDGYGYTF. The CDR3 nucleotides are TGTGCCAGCAGCGTAGATCGGGACGGCTATGGCTACACCTTC.